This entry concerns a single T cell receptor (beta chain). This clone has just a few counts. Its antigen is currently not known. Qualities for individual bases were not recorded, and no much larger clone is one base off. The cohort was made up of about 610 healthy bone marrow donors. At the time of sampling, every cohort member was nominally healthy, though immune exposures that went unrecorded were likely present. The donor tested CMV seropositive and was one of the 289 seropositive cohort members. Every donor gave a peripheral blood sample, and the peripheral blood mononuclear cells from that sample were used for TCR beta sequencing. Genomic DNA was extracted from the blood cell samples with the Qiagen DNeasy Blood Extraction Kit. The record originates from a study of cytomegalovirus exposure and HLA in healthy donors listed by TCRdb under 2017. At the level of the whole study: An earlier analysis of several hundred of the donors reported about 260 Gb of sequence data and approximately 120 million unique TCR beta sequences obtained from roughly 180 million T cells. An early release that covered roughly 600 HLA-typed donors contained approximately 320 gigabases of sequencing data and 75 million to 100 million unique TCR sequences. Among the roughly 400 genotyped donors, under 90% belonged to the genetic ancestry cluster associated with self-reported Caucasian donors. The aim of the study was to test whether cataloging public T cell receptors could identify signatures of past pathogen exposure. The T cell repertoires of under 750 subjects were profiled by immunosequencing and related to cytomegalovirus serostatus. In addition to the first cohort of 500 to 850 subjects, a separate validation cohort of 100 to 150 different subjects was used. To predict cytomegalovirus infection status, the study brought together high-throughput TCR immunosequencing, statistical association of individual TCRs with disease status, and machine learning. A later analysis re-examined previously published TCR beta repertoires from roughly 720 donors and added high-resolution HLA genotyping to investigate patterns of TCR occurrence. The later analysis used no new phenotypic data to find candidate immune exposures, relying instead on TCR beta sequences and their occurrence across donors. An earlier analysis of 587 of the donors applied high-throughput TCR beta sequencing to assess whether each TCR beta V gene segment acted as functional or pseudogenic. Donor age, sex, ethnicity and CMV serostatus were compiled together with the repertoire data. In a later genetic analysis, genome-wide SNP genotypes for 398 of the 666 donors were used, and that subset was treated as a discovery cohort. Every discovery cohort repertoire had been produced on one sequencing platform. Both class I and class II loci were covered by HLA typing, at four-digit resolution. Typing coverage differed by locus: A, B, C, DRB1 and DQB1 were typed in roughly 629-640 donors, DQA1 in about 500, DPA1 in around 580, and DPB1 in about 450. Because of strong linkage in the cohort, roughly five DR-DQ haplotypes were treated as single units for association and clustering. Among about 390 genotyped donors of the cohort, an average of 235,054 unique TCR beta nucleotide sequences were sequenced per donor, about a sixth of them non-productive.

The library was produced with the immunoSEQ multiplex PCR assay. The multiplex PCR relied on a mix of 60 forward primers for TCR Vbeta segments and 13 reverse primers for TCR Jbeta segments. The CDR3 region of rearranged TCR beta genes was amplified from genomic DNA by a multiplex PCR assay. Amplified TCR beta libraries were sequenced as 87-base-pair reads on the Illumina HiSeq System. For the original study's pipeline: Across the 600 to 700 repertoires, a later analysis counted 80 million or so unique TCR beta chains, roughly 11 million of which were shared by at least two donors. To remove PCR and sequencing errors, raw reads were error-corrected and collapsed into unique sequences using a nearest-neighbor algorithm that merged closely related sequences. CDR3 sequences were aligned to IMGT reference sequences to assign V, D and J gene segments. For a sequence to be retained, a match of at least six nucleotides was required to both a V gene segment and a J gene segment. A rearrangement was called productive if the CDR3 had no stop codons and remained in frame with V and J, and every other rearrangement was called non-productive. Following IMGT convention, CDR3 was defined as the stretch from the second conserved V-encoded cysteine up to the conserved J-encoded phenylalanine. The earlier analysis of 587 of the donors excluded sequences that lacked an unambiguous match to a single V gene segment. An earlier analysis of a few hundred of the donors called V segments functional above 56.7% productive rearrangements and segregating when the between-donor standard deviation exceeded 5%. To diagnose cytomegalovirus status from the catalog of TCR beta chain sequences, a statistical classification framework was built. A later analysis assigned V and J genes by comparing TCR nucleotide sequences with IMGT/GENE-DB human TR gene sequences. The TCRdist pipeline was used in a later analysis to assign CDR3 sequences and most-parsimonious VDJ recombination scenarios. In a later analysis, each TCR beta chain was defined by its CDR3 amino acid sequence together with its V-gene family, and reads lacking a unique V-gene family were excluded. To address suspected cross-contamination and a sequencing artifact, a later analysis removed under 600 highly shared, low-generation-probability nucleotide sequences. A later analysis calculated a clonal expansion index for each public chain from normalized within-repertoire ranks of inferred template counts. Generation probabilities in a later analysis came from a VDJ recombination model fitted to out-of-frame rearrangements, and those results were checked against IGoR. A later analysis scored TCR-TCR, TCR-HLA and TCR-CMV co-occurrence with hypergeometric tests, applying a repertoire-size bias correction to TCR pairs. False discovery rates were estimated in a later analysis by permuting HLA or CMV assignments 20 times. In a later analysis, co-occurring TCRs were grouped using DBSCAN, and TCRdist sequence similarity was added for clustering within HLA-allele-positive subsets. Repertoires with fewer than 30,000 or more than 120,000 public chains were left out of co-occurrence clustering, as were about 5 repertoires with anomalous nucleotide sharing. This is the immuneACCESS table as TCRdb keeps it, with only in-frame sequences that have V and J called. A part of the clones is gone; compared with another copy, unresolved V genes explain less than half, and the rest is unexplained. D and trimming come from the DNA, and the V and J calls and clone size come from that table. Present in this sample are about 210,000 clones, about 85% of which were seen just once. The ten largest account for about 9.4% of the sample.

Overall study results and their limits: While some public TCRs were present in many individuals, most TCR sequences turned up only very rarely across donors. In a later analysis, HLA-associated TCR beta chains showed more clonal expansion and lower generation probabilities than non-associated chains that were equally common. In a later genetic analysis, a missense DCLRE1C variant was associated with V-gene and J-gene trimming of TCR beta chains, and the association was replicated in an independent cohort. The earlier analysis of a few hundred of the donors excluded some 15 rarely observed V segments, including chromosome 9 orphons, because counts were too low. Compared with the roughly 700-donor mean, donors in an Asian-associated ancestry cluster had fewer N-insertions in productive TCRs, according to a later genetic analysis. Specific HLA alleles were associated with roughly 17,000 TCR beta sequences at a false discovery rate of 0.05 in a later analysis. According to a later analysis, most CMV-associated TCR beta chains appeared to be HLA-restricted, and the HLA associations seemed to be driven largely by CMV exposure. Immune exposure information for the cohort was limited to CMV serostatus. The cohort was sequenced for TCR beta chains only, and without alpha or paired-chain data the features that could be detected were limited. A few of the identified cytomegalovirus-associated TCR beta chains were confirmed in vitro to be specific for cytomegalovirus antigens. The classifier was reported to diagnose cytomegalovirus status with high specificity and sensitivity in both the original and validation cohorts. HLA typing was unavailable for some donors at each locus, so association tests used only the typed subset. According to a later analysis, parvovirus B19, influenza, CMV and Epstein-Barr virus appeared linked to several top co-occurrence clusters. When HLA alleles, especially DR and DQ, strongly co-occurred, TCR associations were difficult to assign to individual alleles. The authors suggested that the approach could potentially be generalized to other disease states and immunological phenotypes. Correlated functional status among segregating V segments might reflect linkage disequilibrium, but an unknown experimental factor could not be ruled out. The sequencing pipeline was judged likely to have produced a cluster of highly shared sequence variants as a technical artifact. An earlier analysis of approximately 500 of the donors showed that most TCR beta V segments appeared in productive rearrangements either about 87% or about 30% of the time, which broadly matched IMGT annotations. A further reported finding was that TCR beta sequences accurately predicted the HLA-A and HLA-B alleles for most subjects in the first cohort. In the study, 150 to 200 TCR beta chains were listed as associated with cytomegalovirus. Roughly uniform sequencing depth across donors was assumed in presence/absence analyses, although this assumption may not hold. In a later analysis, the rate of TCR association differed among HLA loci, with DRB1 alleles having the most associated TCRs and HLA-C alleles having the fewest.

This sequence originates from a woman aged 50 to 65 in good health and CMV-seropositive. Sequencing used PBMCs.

The nucleotide sequence reads TGTGCCAGCACGCCCGGGGAGCATAATTCACCCCTCCACTTT. The translation is CASTPGEHNSPLHF. Recombination linked TRBV5-8 to TRBJ1-6; no confident D gene assignment can be made. V was cut back by 6 bases and J by 5 bases, leaving a gap of 12 bases between them. From its cysteine to its phenylalanine, the CDR3 spans 14 amino acids. Only the CDR3 DNA stays, 42 bases, in frame from base 1. CDR1 is given as SGHTS and CDR2 as YDEGEE, both from the germline V gene. Full variable domain (CDR3 extended with the reference TRBV5-8 and TRBJ1-6 proteins): EAGVTQSPTHLIKTRGQQATLRCSPISGHTSVYWYQQALGLGLQFLLWYDEGEERNRGNFPPRFSGRQFPNYSSELNVNALELEDSALYLCASTPGEHNSPLHFGNGTRLTVT.